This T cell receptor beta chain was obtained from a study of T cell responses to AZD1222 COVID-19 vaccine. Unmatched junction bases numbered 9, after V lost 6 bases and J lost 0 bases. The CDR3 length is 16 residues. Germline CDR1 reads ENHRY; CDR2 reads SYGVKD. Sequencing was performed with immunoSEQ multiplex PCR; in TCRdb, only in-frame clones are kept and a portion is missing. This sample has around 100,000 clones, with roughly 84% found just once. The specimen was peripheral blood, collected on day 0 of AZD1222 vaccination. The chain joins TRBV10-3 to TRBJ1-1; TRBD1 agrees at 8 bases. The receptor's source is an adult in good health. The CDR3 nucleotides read TGTGCCATCAGCGGAGACAGGGGAAAGGTGAACACTGAAGCTTTCTTT. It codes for CAISGDRGKVNTEAFF.